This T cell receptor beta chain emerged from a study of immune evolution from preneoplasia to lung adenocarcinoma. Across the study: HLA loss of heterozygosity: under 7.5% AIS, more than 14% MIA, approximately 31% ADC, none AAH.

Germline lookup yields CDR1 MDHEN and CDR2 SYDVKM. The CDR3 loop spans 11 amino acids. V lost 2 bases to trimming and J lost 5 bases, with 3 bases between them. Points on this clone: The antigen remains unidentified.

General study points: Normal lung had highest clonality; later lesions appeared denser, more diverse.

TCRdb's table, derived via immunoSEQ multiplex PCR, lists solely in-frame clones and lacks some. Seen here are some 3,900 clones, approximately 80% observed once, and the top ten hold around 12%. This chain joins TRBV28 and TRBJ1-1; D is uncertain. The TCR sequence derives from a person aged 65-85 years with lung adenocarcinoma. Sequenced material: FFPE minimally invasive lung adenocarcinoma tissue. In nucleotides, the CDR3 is TGTGCCAGCAGTTTAAGTACTGAAGCTTTCTTT. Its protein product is CASSLSTEAFF. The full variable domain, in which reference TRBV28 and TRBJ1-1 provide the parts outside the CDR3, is DVKVTQSSRYLVKRTGEKVFLECVQDMDHENMFWYRQDPGLGLRLIYFSYDVKMKEKGDIPEGYSVSREKKERFSLILESASTNQTSMYLCASSLSTEAFFGQGTRLTVV.